The clone carrying this T cell receptor (beta chain) was counted between two and nine times. The record originates from a study of T cell repertoires in cytomegalovirus infection. TCRdb reprocessed the reads via MiXCR and lists one record per CDR3 protein. The sample lists 560,000 or so distinct CDR3 sequences; about 15% were seen once. The V segment lost 5 bases and the J segment 0 bases; nucleotides outside the gene matches: 6. Germline CDR1 and CDR2: LNHNV and YYDKDF (reference sequence). The CDR3 has 15 residues. The sequence was obtained from a human donor in good health (CMV status not recorded). Some clones in this sample may be carry-over from other donors' samples. The sequenced material came from CD8+ T cells from PBMCs. The V gene is TRBV15, the J gene TRBJ2-5, with 7 bases aligning to TRBD1. The CDR3 coding sequence is TGTGCCACCAGCCGAAGCAGGGGGTACCAAGAGACCCAGTACTTC. Its translation: CATSRSRGYQETQYF. Using reference TRBV15 and TRBJ2-5 for the parts outside the CDR3, the full variable domain is DAMVIQNPRYQVTQFGKPVTLSCSQTLNHNVMYWYQQKSSQAPKLLFHYYDKDFNNEADTPDNFQSRRPNTSFCFLDIRSPGLGDTAMYLCATSRSRGYQETQYFGPGTRLLVL.